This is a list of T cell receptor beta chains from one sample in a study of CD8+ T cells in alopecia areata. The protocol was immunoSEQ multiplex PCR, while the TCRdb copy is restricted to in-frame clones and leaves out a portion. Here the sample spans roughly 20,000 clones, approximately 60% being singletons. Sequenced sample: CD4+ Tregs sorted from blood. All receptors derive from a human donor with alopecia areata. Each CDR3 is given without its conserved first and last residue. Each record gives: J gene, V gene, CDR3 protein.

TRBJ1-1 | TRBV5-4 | ASSFRGGHIMNTEAF
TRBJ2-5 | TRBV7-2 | ASSLPGLTLGTQY
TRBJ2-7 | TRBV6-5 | ASSYASGGSSYEQY
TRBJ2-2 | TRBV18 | ASSPPSAGELF
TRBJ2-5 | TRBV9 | ASSVLGGETQY
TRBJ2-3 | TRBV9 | ASSAWTAHTQY
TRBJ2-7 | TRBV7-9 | ASSSDVVPYEQY
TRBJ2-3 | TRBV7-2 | ASSLGASPGDTQY
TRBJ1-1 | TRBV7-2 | ASSSMGGMNTEAF
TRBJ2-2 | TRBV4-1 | ASSFVGAGELF
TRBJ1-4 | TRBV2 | ASSVDGRNEKLF
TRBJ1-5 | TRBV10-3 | ATGWENQPQH
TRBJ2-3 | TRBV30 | AWTSGGADTQY
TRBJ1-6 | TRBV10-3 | AISVGRENSPLH
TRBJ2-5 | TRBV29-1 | SANRVGETQY
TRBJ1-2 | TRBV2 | ASSLTGDYGYT
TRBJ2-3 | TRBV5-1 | ASSLTSGTDTQY
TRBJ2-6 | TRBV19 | ASRRSHYTSGANVLT
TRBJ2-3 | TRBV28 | ASSIWGRLADSTDTQY
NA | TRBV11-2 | ASSFGRDSEQY
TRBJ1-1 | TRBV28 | ASSSPGTGRAEAF
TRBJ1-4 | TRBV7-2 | ASSLVFRGTEKLF
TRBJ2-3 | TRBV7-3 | ASSLDRSGDTQY
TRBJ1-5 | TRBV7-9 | ASSLKGVNQPQH
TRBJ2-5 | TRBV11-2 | ASTRGALRETQY
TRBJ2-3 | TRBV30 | AWSVRGASTDTQY
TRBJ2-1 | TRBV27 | ASCPIGGGQSYNEQF
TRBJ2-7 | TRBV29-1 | SVGGGPGYEQY
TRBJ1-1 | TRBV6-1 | ASSEANTLEAF
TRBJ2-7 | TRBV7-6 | ASSRLAQGAYEQY
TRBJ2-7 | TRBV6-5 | ASSTGHSYEQY
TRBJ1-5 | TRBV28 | ASIGQGSQPQH
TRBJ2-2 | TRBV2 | ASSESGTGELF
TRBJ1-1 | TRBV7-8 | ASSLRGDTEAF
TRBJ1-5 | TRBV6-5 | ASSREATGRSPQH
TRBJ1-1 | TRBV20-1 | SASRNTEAF
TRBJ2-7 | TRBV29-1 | SVGDSYEQY
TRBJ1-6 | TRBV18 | ASSSLDKGDSPLH
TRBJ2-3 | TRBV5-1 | ASSLERGPITDTQY
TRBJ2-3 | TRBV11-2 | ASSLGAARVTDTQY
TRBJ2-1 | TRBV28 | ASSSSGDIYNEQF
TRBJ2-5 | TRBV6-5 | ATTSVTETQY
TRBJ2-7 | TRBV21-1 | ASTNLGSRQY
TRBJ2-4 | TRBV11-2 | ASSSNRGKNIQY
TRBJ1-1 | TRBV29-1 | SDKPGTEAF
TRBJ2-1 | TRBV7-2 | ASSKRLYEQF
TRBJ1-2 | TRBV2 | ASSEARGGYGYT
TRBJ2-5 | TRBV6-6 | ASGLAGAVQETQY
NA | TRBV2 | ASSSQRGSYEQY
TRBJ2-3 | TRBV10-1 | ASSRDRGRSDTQY
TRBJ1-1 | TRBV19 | ASSEEDQGPGRTEAF
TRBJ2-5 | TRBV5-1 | ASSRGMSGETQY
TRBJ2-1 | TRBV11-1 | ASSARDSSYNEQF
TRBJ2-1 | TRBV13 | ASSDDNEQF